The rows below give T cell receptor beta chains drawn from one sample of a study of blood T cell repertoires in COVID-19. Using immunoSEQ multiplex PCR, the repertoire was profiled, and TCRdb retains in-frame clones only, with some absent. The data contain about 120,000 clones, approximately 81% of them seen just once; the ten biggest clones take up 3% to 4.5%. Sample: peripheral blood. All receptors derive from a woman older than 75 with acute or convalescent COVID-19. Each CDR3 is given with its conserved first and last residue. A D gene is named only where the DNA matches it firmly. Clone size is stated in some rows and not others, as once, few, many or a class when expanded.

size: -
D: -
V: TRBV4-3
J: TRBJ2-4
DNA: TGCGCCAGCAGCCAAGATGTGGGGAGTTTGAAAAACATTCAGTACTTC
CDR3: CASSQDVGSLKNIQYF

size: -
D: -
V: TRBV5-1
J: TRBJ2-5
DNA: TGCGCCAGCAGCCAACTAGTAGCGCGCGAGACCCAGTACTTC
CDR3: CASSQLVARETQYF

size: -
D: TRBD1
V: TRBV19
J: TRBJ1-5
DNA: TGTGCCAGTAAGGGACAGGGGGACAATCAGCCCCAGCATTTT
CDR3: CASKGQGDNQPQHF

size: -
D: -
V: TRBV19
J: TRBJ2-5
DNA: TGTGCCAGTAGTATGGGTGGGGCGGAAGAGACCCAGTACTTC
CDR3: CASSMGGAEETQYF

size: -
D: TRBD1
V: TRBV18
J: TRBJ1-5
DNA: TGTGCCAGCTCACCAACTCAGGGGGTCGGTCAGCCCCAGCATTTT
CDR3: CASSPTQGVGQPQHF

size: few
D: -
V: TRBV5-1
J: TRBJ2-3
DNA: TGCGCCAGTGCCCCCGGGGGTTTTGGGACAGATACGCAGTATTTT
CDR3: CASAPGGFGTDTQYF

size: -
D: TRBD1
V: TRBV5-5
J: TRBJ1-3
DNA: TGTGCCAGCAGCTTGTCTTACCATCGACAGGGCGCTGGAAACACCATATATTTT
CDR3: CASSLSYHRQGAGNTIYF

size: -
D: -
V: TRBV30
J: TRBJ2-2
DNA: TGTGCCTGGACCAGAGGGCAGTACACCGGGGAGCTGTTTTTT
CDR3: CAWTRGQYTGELFF

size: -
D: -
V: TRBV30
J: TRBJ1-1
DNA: TGTGCCTGGAGTTTAAGGGGGATGAACACTGAAGCTTTCTTT
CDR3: CAWSLRGMNTEAFF

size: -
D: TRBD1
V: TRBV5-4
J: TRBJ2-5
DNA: TGTGCCAGCAGCTTAGGACAGGGAGAGACCCAGTACTTC
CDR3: CASSLGQGETQYF